The 26 T cell receptor beta chains listed next were all sequenced from one sample in a study of blood T cell repertoires in COVID-19. TCRdb's copy holds only in-frame clones and misses some; the assay was immunoSEQ multiplex PCR. The table has more than 200,000 clones, around four fifths seen once. What was sequenced was peripheral blood. These receptors originate from a woman aged 45-65 years with acute or convalescent COVID-19.

The rearrangement uses TRBV27 and TRBJ1-5; D not certain. The length of the CDR3 is 16 residues. The V end lost 6 bases, the J end lost 0 bases, and 15 bases lay between the germline ends. Germline assignment: CDR1 MNHEY and CDR2 SMNVEV (reference sequence). The CDR3 DNA reads TGTGCCAGCAGCCAGAATAGAGGGTTTAGCAATCAGCCCCAGCATTTT. As protein: CASSQNRGFSNQPQHF.

The DNA for the CDR3 is TGTGCCAGCAGTTTGGCGGGAGAGGATTACGAGCAGTACTTC. This gives the protein CASSLAGEDYEQYF. V is TRBV28 and J is TRBJ2-7; TRBD2 agrees at 7 bases. Germline trimming cut 3 bases from V and 4 bases from J; bases unmatched to any gene: 6. Per germline, CDR1 MDHEN and CDR2 SYDVKM. The CDR3 runs to 14 residues.

The V and J genes are TRBV5-6 and TRBJ1-6, with TRBD1 as a possible D gene (5 bases). Trimming pared 3 bases from V and 7 bases from J, leaving 17 bases between. This CDR3 is 16 amino acids long. The germline CDR1 and CDR2 sequences are SGHDT and YYEEEE. The CDR3 reads CASSSSGRGVNSPLHF. The CDR3 nucleotides read TGTGCCAGCAGCTCGTCCGGTCGGGGGGTGAATTCACCCCTCCACTTT.

The chain couples TRBV28 to TRBJ1-5; 9 bases match TRBD1. This CDR3 contains 15 residues. The junction had 8 bases not matched to a gene; V was cut back by 6 bases and J by 5 bases. Germline V gives CDR1 MDHEN, CDR2 SYDVKM. The CDR3 sequence is CASSRPGTGYQPQHF. DNA for the CDR3: TGTGCCAGCAGCCGCCCCGGGACAGGGTATCAGCCCCAGCATTTT.

This chain uses TRBV19 with TRBJ1-1; 7 nucleotides match TRBD1. The V gene end was trimmed by 2 bases and the J gene end by 1 base; junction bases not matched to a gene: 4. Germline V CDR1 and CDR2: LNHDA, SQIVND (reference sequence). The CDR3 is 15 amino acids. The CDR3: CASSILAGGNTEAFF. In nucleotides, the CDR3 is TGTGCCAGTAGTATATTAGCAGGGGGGAACACTGAAGCTTTCTTT.

The chain carries TRBV25-1 and TRBJ2-1; maybe TRBD2 (6 bases). This CDR3 comprises 13 residues. The germline CDR1 and CDR2 sequences are MGHDK and SYGVNS. V lost 5 bases and J 7 bases, leaving 12 bases between the germline ends. The CDR3 protein is CASSKNSGNEQFF. CDR3 sequence (DNA): TGTGCCAGCAGTAAGAATAGCGGTAATGAGCAGTTCTTC.

Only a few counts were recorded for this clone. The CDR3 DNA is TGTGCCAGCAGCGCCTTAGACAGTGAAGCTTTCTTT. Amino acids: CASSALDSEAFF. V and J are TRBV9 and TRBJ1-1; a weak D match, TRBD1 (5 bases). Trimming shortened V by 3 bases and J by 7 bases, and 10 bases separated the two germline ends. Germline CDR1 and CDR2: SGDLS and YYNGEE. The CDR3 runs to 12 residues.

CDR3 sequence (DNA): TGTGCCAGCAGCTCAATGGACAGCTCCTACAATGAGCAGTTCTTC. As protein: CASSSMDSSYNEQFF. This rearrangement joins TRBV7-3 to TRBJ2-1, with D possibly matching TRBD1 (6 bases). Germline loops: CDR1 SGHTA, CDR2 FQGTGA. The CDR3 contains 15 residues. Trimming shortened V by 4 bases and J by 0 bases, and 10 bases separated the two germline ends. Full variable domain (remainder filled in from reference TRBV7-3 and TRBJ2-1): GAGVSQTPSNKVTEKGKYVELRCDPISGHTALYWYRQSLGQGPEFLIYFQGTGAADDSGLPNDRFFAVRPEGSVSTLKIQRTERGDSAVYLCASSSMDSSYNEQFFGPGTRLTVL.

This clone was recorded only once. The chain couples TRBV27 to TRBJ1-2, with TRBD1 as a possible D gene (6 bases). The CDR3 length is 15 residues. The V end lost 0 bases, the J end lost 2 bases, and 10 bases lay between the germline ends. Germline CDR1 and CDR2: MNHEY and SMNVEV (reference sequence). CDR3: CASSLSGGGNYGYTF. The CDR3 DNA reads TGTGCCAGCAGTTTATCTGGGGGGGGCAACTATGGCTACACCTTC.

The J gene is TRBJ2-7, the V gene TRBV24-1; 10 nucleotides match TRBD1. The germline CDR1 and CDR2 sequences are KGHDR and SFDVKD. CDR3 length: 15 residues. The ends lost 6 bases at V and 3 bases at J; junction bases unmatched: 7. The CDR3 DNA reads TGTGCCACCAGTCAAACCGGGACAGGGGACTACGAGCAGTACTTC. The encoded protein is CATSQTGTGDYEQYF.

The chain combines TRBV5-6 with TRBJ2-7; D is possibly TRBD1 (5 bases). The CDR3 extends over 14 amino acids. Trimming took off 3 bases at V and 2 bases at J, with 12 bases between the two ends. CDR1 and CDR2 from the germline V gene are SGHDT and YYEEEE. In nucleotides, the CDR3 is TGTGCCAGCAGCTACCGACAGACCCCCTACGAGCAGTACTTC. Translation gives CASSYRQTPYEQYF.

This clone was detected once. The chain recombines TRBV14 with TRBJ2-7; 10 bases line up with TRBD2. The J segment lost 3 bases and the V segment lost 0 bases, leaving 2 bases of the junction unmatched. The CDR3 is made up of 15 amino acids. Per the germline V gene, CDR1 is SGHDN and CDR2 is FVKESK. CDR3 residues: CASSQEASGSYEQYF. CDR3 nucleotides: TGTGCCAGCAGCCAAGAGGCTAGCGGGAGCTACGAGCAGTACTTC.

The chain couples TRBV6-5 to TRBJ2-7, with a tentative D call TRBD2 (5 bases). V shed 8 bases and J shed 2 bases, with 16 bases lying between them. Per germline, CDR1 MNHEY and CDR2 SVGAGI. The CDR3 runs to 14 residues. The CDR3 region has the DNA TGTGCCAGCGACCTACGCAGGACTCCCTACGAGCAGTACTTC. This codes for CASDLRRTPYEQYF.

A single count supports this clone. V gene TRBV7-6 combines with J gene TRBJ2-1, with 9 positions matching TRBD2. Germline trimming cut 2 bases from V and 4 bases from J; bases unmatched to any gene: 6. This CDR3 has 16 amino acids. CDR1 is SGHVS and CDR2 is FNYEAQ in the germline V gene. The CDR3 DNA follows: TGTGCCAGCAGCTTATTTTCCAGCGGGAGGTACAATGAGCAGTTCTTC. It yields the protein CASSLFSSGRYNEQFF.

The J gene is TRBJ2-1, the V gene TRBV7-3; the match to TRBD1 covers 7 bases. V lost 1 base, J lost 3 bases, and 9 bases stayed unmatched. Germline-derived CDR1 and CDR2 are SGHTA and FQGTGA. CDR3 length: 17 amino acids. The CDR3 DNA is TGTGCCAGCAGCTTAAGGGGGCAGGGGGTCAACTACAATGAGCAGTTCTTC. It translates to CASSLRGQGVNYNEQFF.

This clone appeared once. This chain uses TRBV12-3 or TRBV12-4 with TRBJ2-7; D gene uncertain. The CDR3 length is 13 residues. V lost 5 bases to trimming and J lost 0 bases, with 8 bases between them. The CDR3 is CASSPPSSYEQYF. As DNA, the CDR3 is TGTGCCAGCAGTCCCCCGAGCTCCTACGAGCAGTACTTC.

The J gene is TRBJ2-7, the V gene TRBV3-1 (or the pseudogene TRBV3-2); TRBD1 agrees at 8 bases. V lost 4 bases, J lost 4 bases, and 3 bases stayed unmatched. Germline V lookup: CDR1 LGHDT, CDR2 YNNKEL (reference sequence). The CDR3 spans 13 residues. The CDR3 DNA reads TGTGCCAGCAGCCGGCAGGGGGCTTACGAGCAGTACTTC. It translates to CASSRQGAYEQYF.

V and J are TRBV2 and TRBJ2-7; 7 nucleotides align to TRBD1. V shed 10 bases, J shed 6 bases, and the junction held 15 bases outside the gene matches. Germline lookup yields CDR1 SNHLY and CDR2 FYNNEI. This CDR3 is 14 amino acids long. The CDR3 protein is CATRPGGYVGEQYF. The CDR3 DNA reads TGTGCCACCCGGCCAGGGGGTTATGTCGGCGAGCAGTACTTC.

This clone was counted only a few times. This chain joins TRBV15 and TRBJ1-2, with D perhaps TRBD1 (5 bases). This CDR3 is built from 15 residues. Trimming took 0 bases from V and 6 from J, leaving 14 bases between them. The germline V gene encodes CDR1 LNHNV and CDR2 YYDKDF (reference sequence). This CDR3 is CATSRDTGREDGYTF. CDR3 in DNA: TGTGCCACCAGCAGAGATACGGGCAGGGAGGATGGCTACACCTTC.

CDR3 loop: CASSRDRRRFYEQYF. CDR3 in DNA: TGTGCCAGCAGCCGGGACAGGCGGCGCTTCTACGAGCAGTACTTC. This chain uses TRBV28 with TRBJ2-7; 8 bases are shared with TRBD1. CDR3 size: 15 residues. Germline V lookup: CDR1 MDHEN, CDR2 SYDVKM. V trimming: 6 bases; J trimming: 3 bases; junction bases outside the gene matches: 10.

V gene TRBV18 combines with J gene TRBJ2-1, with 7 bases aligning to TRBD2. This CDR3 is 12 amino acids long. Trimming cost V 7 bases and J 9 bases; bases outside gene matches: 6. Germline CDR1 KGHSH, CDR2 LQKENI. CDR3 in DNA: TGTGCCAGCTTCGACGGGGAGGGTGAGCAGTTCTTC. Translated, it gives CASFDGEGEQFF.

The chain links TRBV20-1 to TRBJ2-1; D might be TRBD2 (6 bases). V was cut by 3 bases and J by 0 bases, with 12 bases left in between. Germline CDR1 DFQATT, CDR2 SNEGSKA (reference sequence). The CDR3 totals 15 residues. The CDR3 loop reads CSASKDGSSYNEQFF. The CDR3 DNA is TGCAGTGCTAGTAAGGACGGGAGCTCCTACAATGAGCAGTTCTTC.

The chain is built from TRBV29-1 and TRBJ2-3; no firm D call. With 4 bases removed from V and 4 bases from J, the gap between germline ends came to 12 bases. Germline loops: CDR1 SQVTM, CDR2 ANQGSEA. The CDR3 spans 13 residues. Here the CDR3 DNA reads TGCAGCGTTGTAATAGTTGTGGCAGATACGCAGTATTTT. Translation gives CSVVIVVADTQYF.

This clone was observed once. Compared with germline, one end of the junction differs, possibly owing to a read error. The CDR3: CASRPGVDQSQHF. Here the CDR3 DNA reads TGTGCCAGCAGACCAGGGGTTGATCAGTCCCAGCATTTT. The chain links TRBV28 to TRBJ1-5, with D perhaps TRBD1 (6 bases). CDR1 MDHEN and CDR2 SYDVKM come from the germline V gene. The CDR3 length is 13 residues.

The V gene is TRBV2, the J gene TRBJ2-6; D is perhaps TRBD2 (7 bases). CDR1 SNHLY and CDR2 FYNNEI come from the germline V gene. V was clipped by 6 bases and J by 0 bases, with 15 bases between them. The CDR3 is made up of 17 amino acids. The CDR3 loop reads CASRVSGTYSGANVLTF. In nucleotides, the CDR3 is TGTGCCAGCAGAGTGAGCGGGACATACTCTGGGGCCAACGTCCTGACTTTC.

V is TRBV28 and J is TRBJ1-2, with TRBD1 identical over 9 bases. Per the germline V gene, CDR1 is MDHEN and CDR2 is SYDVKM. V shed 6 bases, J shed 1 base, and the junction held 12 bases outside the gene matches. The CDR3 sequence is 17 residues long. For the CDR3, the DNA is TGTGCCAGCAGCCTACTCCTAAGGACAGGGGATAACTATGGCTACACCTTC. It codes for CASSLLLRTGDNYGYTF.